This entry is about one T cell receptor beta chain. With 6 bases clipped from V and 1 base from J, the junction kept 7 bases outside the gene matches. Germline V gene data show CDR1 as MNHNS and CDR2 as SASEGT. The CDR3 runs 15 residues. The sample belongs to a study of CD4 and CD8 cells across lung adenocarcinoma regions. TCRdb called the PCR reads again in MiXCR, with one record for every CDR3 protein. The repertoire holds roughly 20,000 distinct CDR3 sequences, with 50% to 55% as singletons. Sequenced: CD8+ T cells from the center of a lung tumor. The chain combines TRBV6-1 with TRBJ2-5, with 8 nucleotides matching TRBD1. This sequence was found in a female donor with lung adenocarcinoma. The CD4 and CD8 labels of this study may be unreliable. The DNA for the CDR3 is TGTGCCAGCAGCCTTCGTGGGACAGGCCAAGAGACCCAGTACTTC. Protein sequence: CASSLRGTGQETQYF.